Shown below are 28 T cell receptor beta chains from a single sample sequenced in a study of ipilimumab plus nivolumab after autologous stem cell transplantation. Here immunoSEQ multiplex PCR was the method, and the copy in TCRdb shows in-frame clones only, minus some. Here the sample spans about 9,400 clones, about 70% being singletons. The specimen comprised PBMCs, sampled in a trial of ipilimumab plus nivolumab as post-transplant consolidation. The source of these receptors is a female donor with multiple myeloma.

This chain links TRBV6-1 with TRBJ2-7; 10 nucleotides line up with TRBD1. With 4 bases clipped from V and 5 bases from J, the junction kept 5 bases outside the gene matches. This CDR3 is built from 14 residues. Germline CDR1 MNHNS, CDR2 SASEGT. The CDR3 protein is CASSGGQGINEQYF. Written as DNA, the CDR3 is TGTGCCAGCAGTGGGGGACAGGGGATCAACGAGCAGTACTTC.

The V call is TRBV27, the J call TRBJ2-3; tentatively, D is TRBD1 or TRBD2 (5 bases each). CDR3 length: 17 residues. CDR1 is MNHEY and CDR2 is SMNVEV in the germline V gene (reference sequence). Deletions cut 0 bases from V and 1 base from J, with 14 bases between. CDR3 in DNA: TGTGCCAGCAGTTTATCCCGATCCGGGGCCGGCACAGATACGCAGTATTTT. This encodes CASSLSRSGAGTDTQYF.

The rearrangement uses TRBV6-1 and TRBJ2-7; no definite D call. Germline CDR1 MNHNS, CDR2 SASEGT. V was clipped by 9 bases and J by 0 bases, with 6 bases between them. CDR3 size: 11 residues. The CDR3 coding sequence is TGTGCCAGTAGAGTCTCCTACGAGCAGTACTTC. Its translation is CASRVSYEQYF.

V gene TRBV18 combines with J gene TRBJ2-1, with D possibly matching TRBD1 (5 bases). From germline, CDR1 is KGHSH and CDR2 LQKENI. Trimming cost V 6 bases and J 5 bases, with 14 bases left between them. This CDR3 has 14 residues. CDR3 nucleotides: TGTGCCAGCTCTTCGTTGCCGGACAACAATGAGCAGTTCTTC. This gives the protein CASSSLPDNNEQFF.

This clone was found once. The chain employs TRBV29-1 and TRBJ2-5, with 7 bases that match TRBD1. Per germline, CDR1 SQVTM and CDR2 ANQGSEA. With 4 bases clipped from V and 4 bases from J, the junction kept 6 bases outside the gene matches. The CDR3 is 13 residues long. The chain's CDR3 is CSVVGTDSETQYF. CDR3 in DNA: TGCAGCGTTGTCGGGACAGATTCAGAGACCCAGTACTTC.

The rearrangement links TRBV28 to TRBJ2-5; 11 bases match TRBD1. Per germline, CDR1 MDHEN and CDR2 SYDVKM. The ends lost 5 bases at V and 5 bases at J; junction bases unmatched: 19. This CDR3 has 19 amino acids. The CDR3, as DNA: TGTGCCAGCAGTCCTTGGACAGGGGGCCTCCAGGTCGGCGGGGAGACCCAGTACTTC. Translating it yields CASSPWTGGLQVGGETQYF.

This chain uses TRBV18 with TRBJ2-6; D may be TRBD1 or TRBD2 (5 bases each). Deletions cut 5 bases from V and 5 bases from J, with 19 bases between. The germline V gene has CDR1 KGHSH and CDR2 LQKENI. The CDR3 has 17 residues. The CDR3 region is CASSSEWDQSRANVLTF. The CDR3 DNA reads as TGTGCCAGCTCATCAGAATGGGACCAAAGTCGGGCCAACGTCCTGACTTTC.

This chain joins TRBV7-8 and TRBJ1-1; 8 nucleotides agree with TRBD1. The CDR3 length is 14 residues. Germline V gene sequence: CDR1 SGHVS, CDR2 FQNEAQ. V gave up 5 bases and J gave up 4 bases; unmatched junction bases: 6. The CDR3 DNA sequence: TGTGCCAGCAGCACCAGACAGGGGCGCACTGAAGCTTTCTTT. Protein product: CASSTRQGRTEAFF. Filled out from reference TRBV7-8 and TRBJ1-1, the complete variable domain reads GAGVSQSPRYKVAKRGQDVALRCDPISGHVSLFWYQQALGQGPEFLTYFQNEAQLDKSGLPSDRFFAERPEGSVSTLKIQRTQQEDSAVYLCASSTRQGRTEAFFGQGTRLTVV.

The chain links TRBV6-1 to TRBJ1-4; perhaps TRBD1 as D (5 bases). V shed 1 base and J shed 8 bases, with 17 bases lying between them. The germline V gene encodes CDR1 MNHNS and CDR2 SASEGT. This CDR3 is built from 16 residues. The DNA of the CDR3 is TGTGCCAGCAGTGAAGGGGTCCTCCCGCAGGGCGAAAAACTGTTTTTT. It is translated as CASSEGVLPQGEKLFF.

Only a few counts were recorded for this clone. The genes are TRBV29-1 and TRBJ2-3; D possibly corresponds to TRBD1 (6 bases). Germline V CDR1 and CDR2: SQVTM, ANQGSEA. V lost 7 bases and J lost 6, with 8 bases in between. The CDR3 runs 10 residues. The CDR3 loop reads CSGRGDTQYF. The CDR3 DNA sequence: TGCAGCGGAAGGGGGGATACGCAGTATTTT.

The chain is built from TRBV5-5 and TRBJ1-2, with TRBD1 identical over 9 bases. The CDR3 is 13 amino acids. Trimming took 4 bases from V and 8 from J; bases not matched to a gene: 6. Germline CDR1 and CDR2: SGHKS and YYEKEE (reference sequence). The CDR3 DNA sequence: TGTGCCAGCAGCCCCTACAGGGGGCACGGCTACACCTTC. This translates into CASSPYRGHGYTF. The complete variable domain, with remaining parts taken from reference TRBV5-5 and TRBJ1-2, reads DAGVTQSPTHLIKTRGQQVTLRCSPISGHKSVSWYQQVLGQGPQFIFQYYEKEERGRGNFPDRFSARQFPNYSSELNVNALLLGDSALYLCASSPYRGHGYTFGSGTRLTVV.

This chain joins TRBV27 and TRBJ1-2; D might be TRBD1 (5 bases). CDR1 is MNHEY and CDR2 is SMNVEV in the germline V gene (reference sequence). Trimming stripped 0 bases from V and 5 bases from J, with 10 bases between. The CDR3 length is 14 residues. The CDR3 sequence is CASSLSGQYYGYTF. As DNA, the CDR3 is TGTGCCAGCAGTTTATCCGGACAATATTATGGCTACACCTTC.

The rearrangement links TRBV7-8 to TRBJ2-7, with TRBD1 matching over 9 bases. V lost 1 base to trimming and J lost 3 bases; unmatched junction nucleotides: 4. The CDR3 loop spans 15 amino acids. The germline CDR1 and CDR2 sequences are SGHVS and FQNEAQ. The chain's CDR3 is CASSLEAGQGYEQYF. The CDR3 DNA reads as TGTGCCAGCAGCTTAGAGGCGGGACAGGGCTACGAGCAGTACTTC.

This clone has a handful of counts. The chain is built from TRBV6-5 and TRBJ2-7; perhaps TRBD2 as D (5 bases). This CDR3 region has 14 residues. V was shortened by 6 bases and J by 4 bases, with 16 bases between the two germline ends. Germline V gives CDR1 MNHEY, CDR2 SVGAGI. CDR3 DNA sequence: TGTGCCAGCAGCCCCTCAACTAGTGGGTACGAGCAGTACTTC. Its translation is CASSPSTSGYEQYF.

The chain uses TRBV18 and TRBJ1-5; D is unresolved. Germline V gene lookup returns CDR1 KGHSH and CDR2 LQKENI. Trimming pared 2 bases from V and 5 bases from J, leaving 10 bases between. The CDR3 spans 14 residues. The CDR3, as DNA: TGTGCCAGCTCACCAGAGGTGACGGATCAGCCCCAGCATTTT. Protein sequence: CASSPEVTDQPQHF.

The chain employs TRBV28 and TRBJ1-1; possible D gene TRBD1, 6 bases. Germline V CDR1 and CDR2: MDHEN, SYDVKM. V was trimmed by 6 bases and J by 8 bases, leaving 13 bases between them. This CDR3 has 12 amino acids. The CDR3 protein is CASSGWTVEAFF. The CDR3 DNA is TGTGCCAGCAGCGGATGGACAGTCGAAGCTTTCTTT.

There are a few counts of this clone. The rearrangement links TRBV28 to TRBJ2-1, with D possibly TRBD2 on 6 matching bases. Germline CDR1 MDHEN, CDR2 SYDVKM. V lost 5 bases and J lost 6, with 23 bases in between. The CDR3 is 17 residues long. The CDR3 region is CASSPARTGVGANEQFF. The CDR3 DNA sequence: TGTGCCAGCAGTCCTGCTAGAACGGGAGTAGGGGCCAATGAGCAGTTCTTC.

J is TRBJ2-2 and V is TRBV9; a possible D gene is TRBD2 (5 bases). Germline CDR1 is SGDLS and CDR2 is YYNGEE. Trimming cost V 4 bases and J 4 bases, with 14 bases left between them. CDR3 length: 15 amino acids. CDR3 amino acids: CASSPRRVFTGELFF. CDR3 DNA sequence: TGTGCCAGCAGCCCGCGGCGGGTGTTCACCGGGGAGCTGTTTTTT.

This clone appeared a single time. The chain links TRBV5-1 to TRBJ1-5; 9 bases align to TRBD1. This CDR3 region has 15 residues. Looked up from germline, CDR1 is SGHRS and CDR2 is YFSETQ. Losses at the gene ends were 0 bases for V and 6 bases for J; bases not matched to a gene: 4. CDR3 residues: CASSLEGQGTQPQHF. CDR3 nucleotides: TGCGCCAGCAGCTTGGAGGGACAGGGAACTCAGCCCCAGCATTTT.

V usage is TRBV2 and J usage is TRBJ2-5; D unresolved. V shed 4 bases and J shed 3 bases, with 6 bases lying between them. Germline V gene sequence: CDR1 SNHLY, CDR2 FYNNEI. CDR3 size: 12 residues. The CDR3 DNA is TGTGCCAGCAGTGTTAGAGAAGAGACCCAGTACTTC. Its protein is CASSVREETQYF.

This rearrangement joins TRBV12-2 to TRBJ2-7. TRBV12-2 constitutes a pseudogene. The length of the CDR3 is 14 residues. CDR3 loop: CASSPGTLGYEQYF. The CDR3 DNA is TGTGCCAGCAGCCCAGGGACCCTAGGCTACGAGCAGTACTTC.

The chain carries TRBV18 and TRBJ2-7; 9 bases are a match to TRBD1. The J segment lost 3 bases and the V segment lost 2 bases, leaving 5 bases of the junction unmatched. CDR1 KGHSH and CDR2 LQKENI come from the germline V gene. The CDR3 has 15 amino acids. The CDR3 region has the DNA TGTGCCAGCTCACCAGCCGGGACAGGGAACTACGAGCAGTACTTC. Its protein product is CASSPAGTGNYEQYF.

This clone was seen a single time. A single base separates this from a much larger clone, so it may be a read error. This chain links TRBV10-3 with TRBJ2-7, with TRBD1 matching over 8 bases. The J segment lost 5 bases and the V segment lost 4 bases, leaving 10 bases of the junction unmatched. CDR3 length: 15 amino acids. Per the germline V gene, CDR1 is ENHRY and CDR2 is SYGVKD. In nucleotides, the CDR3 is TGTGCCATCAGTGCCGGCGAGACAGGGGCTAACGAGCAGTACTTC. As protein: CAISAGETGANEQYF.

This clone was seen more than once but under ten times. This chain links TRBV30 with TRBJ2-2; no firm D call. Trimming removed 3 bases from V and 3 bases from J, with 8 bases in between. Germline V lookup: CDR1 GTSNPN, CDR2 SVGIG (reference sequence). The CDR3 has 13 residues. CDR3 amino acids: CAWRGYYTGELFF. In DNA form, the CDR3 reads TGTGCCTGGAGGGGTTACTACACCGGGGAGCTGTTTTTT.

The chain employs TRBV18 and TRBJ2-6; no clear D gene. With 3 bases removed from V and 0 bases from J, the gap between germline ends came to 3 bases. The CDR3 is made up of 14 amino acids. Germline CDR1 reads KGHSH; CDR2 reads LQKENI. The CDR3 DNA is TGTGCCAGCTCACCTTCCTCTGGGGCCAACGTCCTGACTTTC. Amino acids: CASSPSSGANVLTF.

The genes are TRBV11-2 and TRBJ2-5; 8 bases are shared with TRBD1. The V and J ends lost 5 bases and 4 bases, in that order; junction bases with no gene match: 9. This CDR3 region has 15 residues. CDR1 SGHAT and CDR2 FQNNGV come from the germline V gene. CDR3: CASSPDREVGETQYF. The CDR3, as DNA: TGTGCCAGCAGCCCGGACAGGGAGGTAGGAGAGACCCAGTACTTC. The variable domain in full, with the rest retrieved from reference TRBV11-2 and TRBJ2-5, is EAGVAQSPRYKIIEKRQSVAFWCNPISGHATLYWYQQILGQGPKLLIQFQNNGVVDDSQLPKDRFSAERLKGVDSTLKIQPAKLEDSAVYLCASSPDREVGETQYFGPGTRLLVL.

This clone was counted a few times. The gene calls are TRBV11-1 and TRBJ1-1; no definite D call. This CDR3 is 12 amino acids long. V lost 8 bases, J lost 1 base, and 8 bases lay in between. The germline V gene has CDR1 SGHAT and CDR2 FQDESV (reference sequence). For the CDR3, the DNA is TGTGCCAGCTCCTCACAGAACACTGAAGCTTTCTTT. Encoded protein: CASSSQNTEAFF.

CDR3 DNA: TGTGCCAGTAGTAAGACCACAGGGTTCTACGAGCAGTACTTC. Translating gives CASSKTTGFYEQYF. The chain is built from TRBV19 and TRBJ2-7; perhaps TRBD1 as D (6 bases). The germline CDR1 and CDR2 sequences are LNHDA and SQIVND (reference sequence). Deletions cut 4 bases from V and 3 bases from J, with 13 bases between. This CDR3 region has 14 residues.